This T cell receptor beta chain was sequenced during a study of blood T cells in healthy people across ages. This clonotype turned up a few times. This CDR3 is 14 amino acids long. Germline lookup yields CDR1 SGHTA and CDR2 FQGNSA. The V and J ends lost 5 bases and 6 bases respectively, with 17 bases between them. A second PCR of 7 to 11 cycles used a sample-barcoded 5' primer and a J-beta primer mix. A single record per CDR3 protein comes from TCRdb applying MiXCR to the 5' RACE reads. Of hundreds of thousands of distinct CDR3 sequences in the sample, under 40% were seen once. This sequence joins TRBV7-2 and TRBJ2-7; possible D gene TRBD1, 6 bases. The sequenced sample consisted of blood. The TCR originated in a man younger than 35 in good health. In nucleotides, the CDR3 is TGTGCCAGCAGCCCCGACAGGAGTCCTATCGAGCAGTACTTC. This gives the protein CASSPDRSPIEQYF.